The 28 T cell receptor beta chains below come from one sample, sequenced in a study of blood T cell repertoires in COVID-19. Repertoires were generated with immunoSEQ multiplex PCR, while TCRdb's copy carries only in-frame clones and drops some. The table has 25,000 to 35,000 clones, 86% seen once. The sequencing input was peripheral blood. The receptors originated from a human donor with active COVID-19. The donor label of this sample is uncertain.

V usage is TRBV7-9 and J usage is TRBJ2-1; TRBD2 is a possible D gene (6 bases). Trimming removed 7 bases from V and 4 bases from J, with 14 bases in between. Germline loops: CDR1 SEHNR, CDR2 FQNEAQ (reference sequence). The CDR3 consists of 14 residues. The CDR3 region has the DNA TGTGCCAGCAAAGGGGTAGCGGTTTACAATGAGCAGTTCTTC. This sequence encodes CASKGVAVYNEQFF. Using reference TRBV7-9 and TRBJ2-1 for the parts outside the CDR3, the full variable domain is DTGVSQNPRHKITKRGQNVTFRCDPISEHNRLYWYRQTLGQGPEFLTYFQNEAQLEKSRLLSDRFSAERPKGSFSTLEIQRTEQGDSAMYLCASKGVAVYNEQFFGPGTRLTVL.

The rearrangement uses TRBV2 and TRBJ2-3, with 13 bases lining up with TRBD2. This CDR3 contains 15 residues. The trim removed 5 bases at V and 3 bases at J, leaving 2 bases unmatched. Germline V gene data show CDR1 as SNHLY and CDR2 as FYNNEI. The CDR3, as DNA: TGTGCCAGCAGTACTAGCGGGAGGGCAACAGATACGCAGTATTTT. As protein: CASSTSGRATDTQYF.

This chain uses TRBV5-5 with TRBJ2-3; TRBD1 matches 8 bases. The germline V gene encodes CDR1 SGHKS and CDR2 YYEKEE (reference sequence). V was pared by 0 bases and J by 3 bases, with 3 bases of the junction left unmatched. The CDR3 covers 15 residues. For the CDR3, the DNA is TGTGCCAGCAGCTTGGATACAGGGGGGACAGATACGCAGTATTTT. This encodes CASSLDTGGTDTQYF.

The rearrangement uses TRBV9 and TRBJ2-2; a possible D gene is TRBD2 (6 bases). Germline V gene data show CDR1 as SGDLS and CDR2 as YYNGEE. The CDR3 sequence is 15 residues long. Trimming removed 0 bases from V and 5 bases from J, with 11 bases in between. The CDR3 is CASSVEGLPTGELFF. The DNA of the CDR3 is TGTGCCAGCAGCGTAGAGGGACTCCCTACCGGGGAGCTGTTTTTT.

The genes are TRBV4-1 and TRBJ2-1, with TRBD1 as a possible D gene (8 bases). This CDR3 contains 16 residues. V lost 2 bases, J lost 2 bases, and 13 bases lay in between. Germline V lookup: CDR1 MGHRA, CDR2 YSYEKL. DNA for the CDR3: TGCGCCAGCAGCCAAACAACAGGGGGGGCCTACAATGAGCAGTTCTTC. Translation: CASSQTTGGAYNEQFF.

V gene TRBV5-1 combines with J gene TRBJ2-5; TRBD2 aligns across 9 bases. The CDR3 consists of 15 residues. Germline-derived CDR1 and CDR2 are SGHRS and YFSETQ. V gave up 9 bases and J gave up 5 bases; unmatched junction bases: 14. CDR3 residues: CATPKEAGGGETQYF. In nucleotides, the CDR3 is TGCGCCACCCCAAAGGAAGCGGGAGGAGGGGAGACCCAGTACTTC.

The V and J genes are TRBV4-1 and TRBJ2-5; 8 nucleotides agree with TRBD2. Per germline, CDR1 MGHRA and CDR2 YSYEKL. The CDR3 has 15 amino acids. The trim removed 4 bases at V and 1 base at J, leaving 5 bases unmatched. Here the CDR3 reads CASSLAGGIQETQYF. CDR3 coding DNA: TGCGCCAGCAGCCTCGCGGGGGGTATCCAAGAGACCCAGTACTTC.

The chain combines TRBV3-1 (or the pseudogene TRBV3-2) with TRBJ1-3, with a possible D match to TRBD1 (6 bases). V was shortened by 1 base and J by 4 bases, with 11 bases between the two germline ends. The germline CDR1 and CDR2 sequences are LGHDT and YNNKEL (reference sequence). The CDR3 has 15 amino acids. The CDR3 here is CASSQATGMGNTIYF. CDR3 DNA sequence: TGTGCCAGCAGCCAAGCAACAGGGATGGGAAACACCATATATTTT.

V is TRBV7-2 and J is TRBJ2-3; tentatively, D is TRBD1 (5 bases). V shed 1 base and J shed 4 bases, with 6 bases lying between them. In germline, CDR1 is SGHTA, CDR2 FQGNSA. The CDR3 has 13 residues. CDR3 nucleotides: TGTGCCAGCAGCTTAGTAGGGGCAGATACGCAGTATTTT. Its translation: CASSLVGADTQYF.

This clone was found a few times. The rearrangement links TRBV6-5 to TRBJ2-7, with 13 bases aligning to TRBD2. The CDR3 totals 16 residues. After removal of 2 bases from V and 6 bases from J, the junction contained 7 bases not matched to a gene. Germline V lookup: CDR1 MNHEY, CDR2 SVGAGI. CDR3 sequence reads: CASSYGRGTSGAEQYF. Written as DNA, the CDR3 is TGTGCCAGCAGTTACGGCCGTGGGACTAGCGGGGCCGAGCAGTACTTC.

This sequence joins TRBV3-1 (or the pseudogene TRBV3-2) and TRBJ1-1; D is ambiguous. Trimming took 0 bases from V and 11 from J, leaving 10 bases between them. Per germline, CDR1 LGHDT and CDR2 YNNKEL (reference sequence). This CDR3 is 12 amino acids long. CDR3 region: CASSQDEGRAFF. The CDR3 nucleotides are TGTGCCAGCAGCCAAGATGAAGGGAGGGCTTTCTTT.

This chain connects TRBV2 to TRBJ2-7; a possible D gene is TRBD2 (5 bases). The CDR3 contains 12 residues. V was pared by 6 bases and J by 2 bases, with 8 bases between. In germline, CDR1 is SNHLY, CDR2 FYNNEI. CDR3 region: CASRAETYEQYF. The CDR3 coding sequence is TGTGCCAGCAGAGCGGAGACCTACGAGCAGTACTTC. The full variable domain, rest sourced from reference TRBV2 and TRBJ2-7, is EPEVTQTPSHQVTQMGQEVILRCVPISNHLYFYWYRQILGQKVEFLVSFYNNEISEKSEIFDDQFSVERPDGSNFTLKIRSTKLEDSAMYFCASRAETYEQYFGPGTRLTVT.

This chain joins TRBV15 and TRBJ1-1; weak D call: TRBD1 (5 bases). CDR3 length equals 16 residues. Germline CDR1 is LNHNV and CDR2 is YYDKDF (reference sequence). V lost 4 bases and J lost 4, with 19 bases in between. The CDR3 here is CATSTSLRTGGTEAFF. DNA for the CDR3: TGTGCCACCAGCACGTCGCTTCGGACGGGGGGCACTGAAGCTTTCTTT. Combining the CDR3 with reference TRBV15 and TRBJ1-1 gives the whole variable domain DAMVIQNPRYQVTQFGKPVTLSCSQTLNHNVMYWYQQKSSQAPKLLFHYYDKDFNNEADTPDNFQSRRPNTSFCFLDIRSPGLGDTAMYLCATSTSLRTGGTEAFFGQGTRLTVV.

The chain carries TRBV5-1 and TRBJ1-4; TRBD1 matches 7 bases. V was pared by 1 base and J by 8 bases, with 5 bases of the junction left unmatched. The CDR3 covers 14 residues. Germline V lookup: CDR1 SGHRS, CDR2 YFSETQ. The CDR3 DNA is TGCGCCAGCAGCTTGACAGGGGTTAACGAAAAACTGTTTTTT. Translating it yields CASSLTGVNEKLFF. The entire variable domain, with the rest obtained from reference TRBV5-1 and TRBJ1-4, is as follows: KAGVTQTPRYLIKTRGQQVTLSCSPISGHRSVSWYQQTPGQGLQFLFEYFSETQRNKGNFPGRFSGRQFSNSRSEMNVSTLELGDSALYLCASSLTGVNEKLFFGSGTQLSVL.

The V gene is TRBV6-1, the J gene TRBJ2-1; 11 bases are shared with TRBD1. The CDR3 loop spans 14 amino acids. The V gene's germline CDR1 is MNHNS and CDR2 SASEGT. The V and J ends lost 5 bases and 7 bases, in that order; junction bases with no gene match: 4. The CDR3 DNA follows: TGTGCCAGCAGTTCGGACAGGGGGCGGAATGAGCAGTTCTTC. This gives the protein CASSSDRGRNEQFF.

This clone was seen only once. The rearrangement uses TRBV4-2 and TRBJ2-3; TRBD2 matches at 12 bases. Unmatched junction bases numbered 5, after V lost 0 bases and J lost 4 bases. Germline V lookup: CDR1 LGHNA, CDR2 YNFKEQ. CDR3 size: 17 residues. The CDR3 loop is CASSQESASGRADTQYF. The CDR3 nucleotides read TGTGCCAGCAGCCAAGAATCGGCTAGCGGGAGGGCAGATACGCAGTATTTT.

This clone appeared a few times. CDR3 sequence reads: CASSLLAGFADTQYF. CDR3 in DNA: TGTGCCAGCAGCCTACTAGCGGGGTTCGCAGATACGCAGTATTTT. The chain has TRBV7-3 and TRBJ2-3; 10 bases agree with TRBD2. The V gene end was trimmed by 5 bases and the J gene end by 4 bases; junction bases not matched to a gene: 6. This CDR3 is built from 15 residues. Germline CDR1 SGHTA, CDR2 FQGTGA.

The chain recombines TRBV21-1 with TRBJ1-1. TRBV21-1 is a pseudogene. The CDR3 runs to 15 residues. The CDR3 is CASSKDGGTNTEAFF. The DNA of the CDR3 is TGTGCCAGCAGCAAAGACGGGGGAACGAACACTGAAGCTTTCTTT.

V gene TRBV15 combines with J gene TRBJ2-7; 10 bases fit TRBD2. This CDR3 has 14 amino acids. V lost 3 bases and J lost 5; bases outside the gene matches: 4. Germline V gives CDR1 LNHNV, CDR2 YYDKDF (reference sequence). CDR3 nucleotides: TGTGCCACCAGCAGGGGACTAGCGACCCACGAGCAGTACTTC. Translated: CATSRGLATHEQYF. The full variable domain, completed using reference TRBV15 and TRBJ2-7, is DAMVIQNPRYQVTQFGKPVTLSCSQTLNHNVMYWYQQKSSQAPKLLFHYYDKDFNNEADTPDNFQSRRPNTSFCFLDIRSPGLGDTAMYLCATSRGLATHEQYFGPGTRLTVT.

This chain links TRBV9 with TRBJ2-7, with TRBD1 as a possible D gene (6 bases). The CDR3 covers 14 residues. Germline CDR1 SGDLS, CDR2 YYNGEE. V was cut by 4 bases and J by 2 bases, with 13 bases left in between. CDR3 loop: CASSSNRVPYEQYF. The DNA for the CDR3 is TGTGCCAGCAGCTCCAACAGGGTCCCCTACGAGCAGTACTTC.

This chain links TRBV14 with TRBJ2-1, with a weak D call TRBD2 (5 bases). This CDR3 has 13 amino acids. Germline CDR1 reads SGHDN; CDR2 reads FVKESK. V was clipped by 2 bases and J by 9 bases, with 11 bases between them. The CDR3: CASSQNVLGEQFF. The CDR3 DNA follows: TGTGCCAGCAGCCAAAACGTACTAGGTGAGCAGTTCTTC. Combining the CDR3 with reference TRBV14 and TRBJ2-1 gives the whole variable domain EAGVTQFPSHSVIEKGQTVTLRCDPISGHDNLYWYRRVMGKEIKFLLHFVKESKQDESGMPNNRFLAERTGGTYSTLKVQPAELEDSGVYFCASSQNVLGEQFFGPGTRLTVL.

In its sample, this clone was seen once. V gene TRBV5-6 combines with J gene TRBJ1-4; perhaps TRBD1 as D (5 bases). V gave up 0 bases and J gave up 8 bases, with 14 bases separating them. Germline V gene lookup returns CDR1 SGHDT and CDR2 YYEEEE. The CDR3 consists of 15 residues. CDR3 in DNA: TGTGCCAGCAGCTTGGTTAACAGAAGGGGCGAAAAACTGTTTTTT. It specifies CASSLVNRRGEKLFF.

In nucleotides, the CDR3 is TGTGCCAGCCGTTCCCTAAGCCCCTTGACTAGCGGGGGTAGGGAGCAGTTCTTC. Its translation is CASRSLSPLTSGGREQFF. The rearrangement joins TRBV28 to TRBJ2-1; 12 nucleotides match TRBD2. CDR1 is MDHEN, CDR2 SYDVKM, per germline. This CDR3 is built from 18 residues. Losses at the gene ends were 8 bases for V and 10 bases for J; bases not matched to a gene: 21.

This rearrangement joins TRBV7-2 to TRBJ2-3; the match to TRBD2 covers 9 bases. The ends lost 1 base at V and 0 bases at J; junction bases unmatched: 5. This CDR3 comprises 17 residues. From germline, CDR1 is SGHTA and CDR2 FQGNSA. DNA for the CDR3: TGTGCCAGCAGCTTAGACCCTAGCGGGGTCAGCACAGATACGCAGTATTTT. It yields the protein CASSLDPSGVSTDTQYF.

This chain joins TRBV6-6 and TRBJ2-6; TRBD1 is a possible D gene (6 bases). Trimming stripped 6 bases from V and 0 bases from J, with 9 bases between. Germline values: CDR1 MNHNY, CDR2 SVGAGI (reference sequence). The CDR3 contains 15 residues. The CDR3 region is CASRKDSSGANVLTF. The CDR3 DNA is TGTGCCAGCAGGAAGGACAGCTCTGGGGCCAACGTCCTGACTTTC.

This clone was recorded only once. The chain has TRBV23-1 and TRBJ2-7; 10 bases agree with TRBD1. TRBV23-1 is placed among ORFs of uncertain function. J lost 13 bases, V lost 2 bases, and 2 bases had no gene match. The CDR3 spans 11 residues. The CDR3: CASSQRDRGYF. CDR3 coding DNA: TGCGCCAGCAGTCAACGGGACAGGGGCTACTTC.

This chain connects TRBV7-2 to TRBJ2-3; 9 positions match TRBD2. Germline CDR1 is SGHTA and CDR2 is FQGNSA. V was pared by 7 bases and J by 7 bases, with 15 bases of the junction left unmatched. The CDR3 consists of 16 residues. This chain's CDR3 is CASTGRSASGIYTQYF. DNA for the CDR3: TGTGCCAGCACCGGCCGATCGGCTAGCGGGATATATACGCAGTATTTT. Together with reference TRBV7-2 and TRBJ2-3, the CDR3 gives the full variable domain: GAGVSQSPSNKVTEKGKDVELRCDPISGHTALYWYRQSLGQGLEFLIYFQGNSAPDKSGLPSDRFSAERTGGSVSTLTIQRTQQEDSAVYLCASTGRSASGIYTQYFGPGTRLTVL.

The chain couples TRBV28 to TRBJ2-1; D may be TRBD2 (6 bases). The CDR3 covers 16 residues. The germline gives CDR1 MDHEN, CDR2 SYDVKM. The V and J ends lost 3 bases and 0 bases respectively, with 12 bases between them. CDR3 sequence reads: CASSFPGASSYNEQFF. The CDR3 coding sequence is TGTGCCAGCAGTTTCCCGGGAGCAAGCTCCTACAATGAGCAGTTCTTC.